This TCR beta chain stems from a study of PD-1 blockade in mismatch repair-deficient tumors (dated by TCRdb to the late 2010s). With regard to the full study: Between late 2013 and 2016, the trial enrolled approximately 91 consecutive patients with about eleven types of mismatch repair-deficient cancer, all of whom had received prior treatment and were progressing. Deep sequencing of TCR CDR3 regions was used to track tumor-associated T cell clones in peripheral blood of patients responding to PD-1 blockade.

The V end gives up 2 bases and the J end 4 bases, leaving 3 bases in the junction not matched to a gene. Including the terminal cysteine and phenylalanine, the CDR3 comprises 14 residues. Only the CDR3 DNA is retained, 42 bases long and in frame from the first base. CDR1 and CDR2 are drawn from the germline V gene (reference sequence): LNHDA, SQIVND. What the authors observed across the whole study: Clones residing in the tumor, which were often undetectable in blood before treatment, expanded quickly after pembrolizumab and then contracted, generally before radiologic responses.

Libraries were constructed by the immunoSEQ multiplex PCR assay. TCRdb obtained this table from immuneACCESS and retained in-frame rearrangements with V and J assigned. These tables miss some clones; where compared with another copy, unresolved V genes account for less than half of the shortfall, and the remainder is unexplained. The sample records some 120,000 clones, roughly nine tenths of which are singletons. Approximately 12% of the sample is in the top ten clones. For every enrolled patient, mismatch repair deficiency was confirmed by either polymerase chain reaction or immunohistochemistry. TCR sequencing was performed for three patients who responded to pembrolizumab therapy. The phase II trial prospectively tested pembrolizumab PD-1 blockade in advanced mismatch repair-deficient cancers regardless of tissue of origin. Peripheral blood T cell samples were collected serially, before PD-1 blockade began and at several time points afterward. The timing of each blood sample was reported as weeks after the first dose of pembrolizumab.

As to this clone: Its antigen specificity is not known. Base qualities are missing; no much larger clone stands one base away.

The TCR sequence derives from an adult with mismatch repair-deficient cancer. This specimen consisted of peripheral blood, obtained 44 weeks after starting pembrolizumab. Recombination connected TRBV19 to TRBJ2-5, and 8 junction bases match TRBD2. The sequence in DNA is TGTGCCAGTAGTATAAAGCGGGAGACAGAGACCCAGTACTTC. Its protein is CASSIKRETETQYF.